This is a list of T cell receptor beta chains from one sample in a study of blood T cell repertoires in COVID-19. Measured with immunoSEQ multiplex PCR; TCRdb has only the in-frame clones, and not every one. The table lists roughly 180,000 clones, 75% to 90% of them singletons. Sequencing input: peripheral blood. These receptors all stem from an older woman with acute or convalescent COVID-19. Each CDR3 is given with its conserved first and last residue. The order of the fields is clone size, J gene, D gene, V gene, CDR3 DNA, CDR3 protein. The D gene is left open where the match is weak. Only part of the rows carry a size: once, few, many, or a class if the clone is expanded.

once | TRBJ1-4 | NA | TRBV28 | TGTGCCAGCAGTTCAAACAGGGTGTGGGAAAAACTGTTTTTT | CASSSNRVWEKLFF
NA | TRBJ1-4 | NA | TRBV30 | TGTGCCTGGGACACAGGGAATAGGGAAAAACTGTTTTTT | CAWDTGNREKLFF
once | TRBJ1-1 | TRBD1 | TRBV2 | TGTGCCAGCAGGGACCCACGTCTGGGACAGGGGGCTGAAGCTTTCTTT | CASRDPRLGQGAEAFF
NA | TRBJ1-1 | NA | TRBV27 | TGTGCCAGCAGTTTAGGGGGCTGGGACACTGAAGCTTTCTTT | CASSLGGWDTEAFF
NA | TRBJ2-1 | TRBD1 | TRBV18 | TGTGCCAGCTCAGTCAGGGGGCTCAATGAGCAGTTCTTC | CASSVRGLNEQFF
NA | TRBJ2-4 | TRBD2 | TRBV5-1 | TGCGCCAGCAGCTCTTGGACTAGCGGGATCGAAAACATTCAGTACTTC | CASSSWTSGIENIQYF
NA | TRBJ2-1 | TRBD2 | TRBV5-1 | TGCGCCAGCAGATCGTCGGGAGGCGGCGGGTACAATGAGCAGTTCTTC | CASRSSGGGGYNEQFF
once | TRBJ1-3 | NA | TRBV6-5 | TGTGCCAGCAGTTGGAACCCCTTCGTAGGGGACACCATATATTTT | CASSWNPFVGDTIYF
NA | TRBJ2-3 | TRBD2 | TRBV7-2 | TGTGCCAGCAGCTTATCGAGCGGGAGGGGGGGTGGAGATACGCAGTATTTT | CASSLSSGRGGGDTQYF
NA | TRBJ1-1 | NA | TRBV19 | TGTGCCAGTACCCCAGGGTGGGGGGGGAGCACTGAAGCTTTCTTT | CASTPGWGGSTEAFF
once | TRBJ2-2 | NA | TRBV25-1 | TGTGCCAGCACCAGGGGTCCGAACACCGGGGAGCTGTTTTTT | CASTRGPNTGELFF
NA | TRBJ2-1 | TRBD1 | TRBV5-5 | TGTGCCAGCAGCTTGGTGCAGGGGGCCCCTGAGCAGTTCTTC | CASSLVQGAPEQFF
NA | TRBJ1-1 | TRBD1 | TRBV6-5 | TGTGCCAGCAGTAGAGGACAGGGGAGCACTGAAGCTTTCTTT | CASSRGQGSTEAFF
NA | TRBJ1-1 | TRBD1 | TRBV6-5 | TGTGCCAGCAGTTTCCAATACAGGGGAGGAACTGAAGCTTTCTTT | CASSFQYRGGTEAFF
NA | TRBJ2-1 | TRBD2 | TRBV29-1 | TGCAGGACAAACCAGACTAGCGGACAGAGCTCCTACAATGAGCAGTTCTTC | CRTNQTSGQSSYNEQFF
NA | TRBJ1-2 | TRBD1 | TRBV30 | TGTGCCTGGAGTCGTTTACAGGGGACCCCGAGAGGCTACACCTTC | CAWSRLQGTPRGYTF
NA | TRBJ1-5 | NA | TRBV6-1 | TGTGCCAGCAGTGAAGGTTCCTCCAATCAGCCCCAGCATTTT | CASSEGSSNQPQHF
NA | TRBJ1-2 | NA | TRBV6-5 | TGTGCCAGCAGTTACTCGACCGGGGGACCTAACTATGGCTACACCTTC | CASSYSTGGPNYGYTF
NA | TRBJ2-1 | NA | TRBV20-1 | TGCAGTGCTAGTTGGCATGAGCAGTTCTTC | CSASWHEQFF
NA | TRBJ1-3 | NA | TRBV4-2 | TGTGCCAGCAGCCAAGAGTGGAGGGCCTCTGGAAACACCATATATTTT | CASSQEWRASGNTIYF
NA | TRBJ1-2 | NA | TRBV5-5 | TGTGCCAGCAGTCCCACAGCCGTCGGTGCCTATGGCTACACCTTC | CASSPTAVGAYGYTF
NA | TRBJ2-2 | NA | TRBV28 | TGTGCCAGCTGGCAGGGTGGTAACACCGGGGAGCTGTTTTTT | CASWQGGNTGELFF
NA | TRBJ1-1 | NA | TRBV6-5 | TGTGCCAGCAAACGGCCAGAGGACACCGAAGCTTTCTTT | CASKRPEDTEAFF
NA | TRBJ2-3 | TRBD2 | TRBV7-9 | TGTGCCAAGGGACTAGCGGGAGAAGGTACGCAGTATTTT | CAKGLAGEGTQYF
NA | TRBJ2-5 | NA | TRBV18 | TGTGCCAGCTCACCGGCCAGAAAAGGGAGTCAAGAGACCCAGTACTTC | CASSPARKGSQETQYF
NA | TRBJ2-1 | TRBD2 | TRBV7-2 | TGTGCCAGCAGCTCGCTCGAACTAGCGGGAGTACGGAGTGAGCAGTTCTTC | CASSSLELAGVRSEQFF